The rows below give T cell receptor beta chains drawn from one sample of a study of T cells in Graves' hyperthyroidism and ophthalmopathy. TCRdb reprocessed the multiplex PCR reads with MiXCR, giving one entry per CDR3 protein. The sample records under 700,000 distinct CDR3 sequences, 16% being singletons. The sample comprised blood. These receptors originate from a woman younger than 35 with Graves' hyperthyroidism. Each CDR3 is given with its conserved first and last residue. D genes are given only for firm matches. Expanded clones are given a class, and other clones once, few, many or no size at all.

TRBV29-1	TRBJ2-5	.	few	TGCAGCGTTGAGGTCGTCAGCGGGGAGACCCAGTACTTC	CSVEVVSGETQYF
TRBV10-3	TRBJ2-7	TRBD2	.	TGTGCCATCAGTGAGCCCGGGACTAGTTCCGCCGAGCAGTACTTC	CAISEPGTSSAEQYF
TRBV28	TRBJ2-1	.	.	TGTGCCAGCAATGGGTGGGGGACTGGGAGCTCCTACAATGAGCAGTTCTTC	CASNGWGTGSSYNEQFF
TRBV6-1	TRBJ2-3	.	few	TGTGCCAGCAGTTCAGCGGCGCCTAGCACAGATACGCAGTATTTT	CASSSAAPSTDTQYF
TRBV10-1	TRBJ2-7	TRBD2	.	TGCGCCAGCAGTGAATCCGGACTAGCGGGAGGCCCTGATGTTGGGCAGTACTTC	CASSESGLAGGPDVGQYF
TRBV6-2/TRBV6-3	TRBJ1-5	.	few	TGTGCCAGCAGTTATCTGTCAGAGGTAGTGGAGCCCCAGCATTTT	CASSYLSEVVEPQHF
TRBV6-5	TRBJ1-1	.	few	TGTGCCAGCAGTTACGAGGCCAGCGGTGAAGCTTTCTTT	CASSYEASGEAFF
TRBV5-1	TRBJ2-2	TRBD2	.	TGCGCCAGCAGCCAAGCGGGAGTGGGAGCCGGGGAGCTGTTTTTT	CASSQAGVGAGELFF
TRBV5-1	TRBJ2-3	.	many	TGCGCCAGCAGCTTGGCCGGGGGAGCCACAGATACGCAGTATTTT	CASSLAGGATDTQYF
TRBV4-2	TRBJ2-7	.	few	TGTGCCAGCAGCCAAGGAGGAACAGGCTCCTACGAGCAGTACTTC	CASSQGGTGSYEQYF
TRBV13	TRBJ2-1	TRBD2	.	TGTGCCAGCAGCCACGATTCGGAGGCGGGAGGGCTCTACAATGAGCAGTTCTTC	CASSHDSEAGGLYNEQFF
TRBV10-3	TRBJ2-5	TRBD2	few	TGTGCCATCAGTGAGTCGTTAGCGGGAGGCCAAGAGACCCAGTACTTC	CAISESLAGGQETQYF
TRBV18	TRBJ1-2	.	.	TGTGCCAGCTCACCACCGGGAGACAGAGGCCCTGGCTACACCTTC	CASSPPGDRGPGYTF
TRBV20-1	TRBJ2-7	.	.	TGCAGTGCTAGTCTTCTCAACGAGCAGTACTTC	CSASLLNEQYF
TRBV12-3/TRBV12-4	TRBJ1-5	TRBD1	few	TGTGCCACCAGACAGGGGGATCAGCCCCAGCATTTT	CATRQGDQPQHF
TRBV12-3/TRBV12-4	TRBJ2-7	.	many	TGTGCCAGCAGTATTACCGGGACTCCCACCTACGAGCAGTACTTC	CASSITGTPTYEQYF
TRBV5-1	TRBJ2-5	.	few	TGCGCCAGCAGCTTGCGGATGCAAGAGACCCAGTACTTC	CASSLRMQETQYF
TRBV6-2/TRBV6-3	TRBJ2-3	.	.	TGTGCCAGCAGTTACCGAAGCCCCGGACTCGGGTATACAGATACGCAGTATTTT	CASSYRSPGLGYTDTQYF
TRBV6-2/TRBV6-3	TRBJ2-5	.	many	TGTGCCAGCAGTAACAGCCAAGAGACCCAGTACTTC	CASSNSQETQYF
TRBV29-1	TRBJ2-1	.	few	TGCAGCGTTGAAGGCCCCCCCGGGGATGTCTCCTACAATGAGCAGTTCTTC	CSVEGPPGDVSYNEQFF
TRBV5-1	TRBJ2-7	.	.	TGCGCCAGCAGCTTCGTGGACAGATTGAACCGCTACGAGCAGTACTTC	CASSFVDRLNRYEQYF
TRBV11-2	TRBJ2-3	TRBD2	many	TGTGCCAGCAGCTTCGGCGGGGGATACACAGATACGCAGTATTTT	CASSFGGGYTDTQYF
TRBV7-9	TRBJ1-2	.	.	TGTGCCAGCAGCTCGCCGACAGCCGGAACAAACTATGGCTACACCTTC	CASSSPTAGTNYGYTF
TRBV5-5	TRBJ2-3	TRBD2	many	TGTGCCAGCAGCTTGGATCGCGGGAGTAGCACAGATACGCAGTATTTT	CASSLDRGSSTDTQYF
TRBV3-1	TRBJ2-3	.	.	TGTGCCAGCAGCTTAGATCTCGACGGGGGCACAGATACGCAGTATTTT	CASSLDLDGGTDTQYF
TRBV4-3	TRBJ1-1	.	.	TGCGCCAGCAGCCAAGCTTATCGCACTGAAGCTTTCTTT	CASSQAYRTEAFF
TRBV4-3	TRBJ2-7	.	many	TGCGCCAGCAGCCAAGATATTGTGTCCTACGAGCAGTACTTC	CASSQDIVSYEQYF
TRBV18	TRBJ2-2	TRBD1	few	TGTGCCAGCTCACCACCTGGACAGGGAACCGGGGAGCTGTTTTTT	CASSPPGQGTGELFF
TRBV20-1	TRBJ2-1	TRBD1	.	TGCAGTGCGGCCGGGACAGATACTAACAATGAGCAGTTCTTC	CSAAGTDTNNEQFF
TRBV5-1	TRBJ1-2	.	many	TGCGCCAGCAGCTTGGATAGCTACGATGGCTACACCTTC	CASSLDSYDGYTF
TRBV5-1	TRBJ2-5	.	many	TGCGCCAGCACCGTGGGTACTATCAGAGGGCAAGAGACCCAGTACTTC	CASTVGTIRGQETQYF
TRBV14	TRBJ1-1	.	.	TGTGCCAGCAGCCAGGGGCAGGGGTGGACTGAAGCTTTCTTT	CASSQGQGWTEAFF
TRBV28	TRBJ2-7	TRBD2	many	TGTGCCAGCAGGCCCGGGACTAGCGGTATCTACGAGCAGTACTTC	CASRPGTSGIYEQYF
TRBV11-2	TRBJ2-4	.	.	TGTGCCAGCAGCTTAGATGGCCATGAAGGAAACATTCAGTACTTC	CASSLDGHEGNIQYF
TRBV10-3	TRBJ1-1	TRBD1	.	TGTGCCATCATGCAGGGGGCTAACACTGAAGCTTTCTTT	CAIMQGANTEAFF
TRBV11-2	TRBJ2-1	.	many	TGTGCCAGCAGCCTGGATGACTCCTACAATGAGCAGTTCTTC	CASSLDDSYNEQFF
TRBV7-8	TRBJ2-3	.	many	TGTGCCAGCAGCTTAGTGCTTGGGTCGTCGAGCGAGGGTCAGACAGATACGCAGTATTTT	CASSLVLGSSSEGQTDTQYF
TRBV27	TRBJ1-5	TRBD1	few	TGTGCCAGCAGGACTGTGACAGGGGCTGGCAATCAGCCCCAGCATTTT	CASRTVTGAGNQPQHF
TRBV12-3/TRBV12-4	TRBJ1-2	TRBD1	many	TGTGCCAGCAAGTGGACAGGGGACTATGGCTACACCTTC	CASKWTGDYGYTF
TRBV24-1	TRBJ2-5	.	.	TGTGCCACCAGTGATGGACGGGACGGAACCAAGAGACCCCAGTACTTC	CATSDGRDGTKRPQYF
TRBV7-9	TRBJ2-3	.	few	TGTGCCAGCAGCTTCGAGGGGGGAACAGATACGCAGTATTTT	CASSFEGGTDTQYF
TRBV5-8	TRBJ1-2	.	few	TGTGCCAGCAGCTTAGGACCAAAGAGGGGAACTAACTATGGCTACACCTTC	CASSLGPKRGTNYGYTF
TRBV6-2/TRBV6-3	TRBJ1-2	.	many	TGTGCCAGCAGTTATGGAATATCTAACTATGGCTACACCTTC	CASSYGISNYGYTF
TRBV27	TRBJ2-1	TRBD1	.	TGTGCCAGCAGGTCAGGGGGTTCGTACAATGAGCAGTTCTTC	CASRSGGSYNEQFF
TRBV5-1	TRBJ2-3	.	many	TGCGCCAGCAGCAGGAAGGACACAGATACGCAGTATTTT	CASSRKDTDTQYF
TRBV4-3	TRBJ1-2	.	.	TGCGCCAGCAGCCAAGATACAAAGACCCGACGCTATGGCTACACCTTC	CASSQDTKTRRYGYTF
TRBV28	TRBJ2-7	.	.	TGTGCCAGCAACCCACACTGGGGACAAAACTCCTACGAGCAGTACTTC	CASNPHWGQNSYEQYF
TRBV20-1	TRBJ2-7	.	.	TGCAGTGCTAGGCGAGGGGGGTCTTCCTACGTGCAGTACTTC	CSARRGGSSYVQYF
TRBV3-1	TRBJ1-2	.	few	TGTGCCAGCAGCCTCACAGATCGGGAAGATGGCTACACCTTC	CASSLTDREDGYTF
TRBV6-2/TRBV6-3	TRBJ2-7	.	few	TGTGCCAGCAGTTTGGCGGGAAACTACGAGCAGTACTTC	CASSLAGNYEQYF
TRBV2	TRBJ1-1	.	many	TGTGCCAGCAGTGAATCGTATTCGAACACTGAAGCTTTCTTT	CASSESYSNTEAFF
TRBV7-9	TRBJ1-1	.	.	TGTGCCTCCTCCCGAGGCCCAATCAACACTGAAGCTTTCTTT	CASSRGPINTEAFF
TRBV10-3	TRBJ1-2	.	few	TGTGCCATCAGTGATCTCATAGCTAACTATGGCTACACCTTC	CAISDLIANYGYTF
TRBV7-9	TRBJ2-7	TRBD2	many	TGTGCCATAGGACTAGCGGACTCCTACGAGCAGTACTTC	CAIGLADSYEQYF
TRBV30	TRBJ1-2	.	many	TGTGCCTGGGAGCCCGGGGATGGCTACACCTTC	CAWEPGDGYTF
TRBV6-5	TRBJ2-5	.	many	TGTGCCAGCAGTTACGGACAGCAAGAGACCCAGTACTTC	CASSYGQQETQYF
TRBV6-1	TRBJ2-3	TRBD2	few	TGTGCCAGCAACTCCGGGACTAGCGGGAAGGGCTATACGCAGTATTTT	CASNSGTSGKGYTQYF
TRBV29-1	TRBJ1-1	.	many	TGCAGCGTCGTGCCAGGGTCTGAAGCTTTCTTT	CSVVPGSEAFF
TRBV20-1	TRBJ2-3	.	few	TGCAGTGCTAGAGATCGCCCAGGGCCAGATACGCAGTATTTT	CSARDRPGPDTQYF
TRBV6-1	TRBJ2-3	TRBD1	few	TGTGCCAGCAGACAGGGGCTCACCACAGATACGCAGTATTTT	CASRQGLTTDTQYF